Below are 8 T cell receptor beta chains sequenced from a single sample in a study of blood T cell repertoires in COVID-19. Assay used: immunoSEQ multiplex PCR; TCRdb lists only in-frame clones, some missing. Of more than 250,000 clones listed, over 75% are singletons. What was sequenced was peripheral blood. These TCRs come from a human donor in a cohort sampled during active COVID-19.

This clone was observed a single time. The V and J genes are TRBV6-1 and TRBJ2-4; 16 bases match TRBD2. CDR3 length: 19 amino acids. V shed 4 bases, J shed 0 bases, and the junction held 6 bases outside the gene matches. Germline V gives CDR1 MNHNS, CDR2 SASEGT. The CDR3 sequence: CASSGPGLAGGLAKNIQYF. CDR3 in DNA: TGTGCCAGCAGTGGGCCGGGACTAGCGGGGGGGTTAGCCAAAAACATTCAGTACTTC.

V gene TRBV9 combines with J gene TRBJ2-3; D may be TRBD1 (6 bases). Germline V gene sequence: CDR1 SGDLS, CDR2 YYNGEE. The CDR3 contains 13 residues. The germline V and J ends were trimmed by 7 bases and 0 bases, with 9 bases remaining between them. The CDR3 nucleotides are TGTGCCAGCCAAACAGGGAGCACAGATACGCAGTATTTT. Translation gives CASQTGSTDTQYF.

The chain recombines TRBV19 with TRBJ2-1, with TRBD2 matching 13 bases. This CDR3 spans 16 amino acids. Germline V gene data show CDR1 as LNHDA and CDR2 as SQIVND (reference sequence). V dropped 0 bases and J dropped 12; count of bases not matched to a gene: 8. The CDR3, as DNA: TGTGCCAGTAGTATAGATGGAACTAGCGGGGGGGCAGGGCAGTTCTTC. It codes for CASSIDGTSGGAGQFF.

The V call is TRBV19, the J call TRBJ1-4, with 9 bases matching TRBD1. The germline gives CDR1 LNHDA, CDR2 SQIVND (reference sequence). This CDR3 is 14 amino acids long. Losses at the gene ends were 8 bases for V and 4 bases for J; bases not matched to a gene: 5. The chain's CDR3 is CASGPGQGNEKLFF. DNA of the CDR3: TGTGCCAGTGGACCGGGACAGGGTAATGAAAAACTGTTTTTT.

There are a few counts of this clone. The chain is built from TRBV5-8 and TRBJ1-1; 10 bases align to TRBD1. Germline V gives CDR1 SGHTS, CDR2 YDEGEE. The CDR3 spans 14 residues. V lost 3 bases to trimming and J lost 5 bases; unmatched junction nucleotides: 4. CDR3 nucleotides: TGTGCCAGCAGCTGGGGGGGACAGGGGACTGAAGCTTTCTTT. Amino acids: CASSWGGQGTEAFF. The whole variable domain, filled in from reference TRBV5-8 and TRBJ1-1, reads EAGVTQSPTHLIKTRGQQATLRCSPISGHTSVYWYQQALGLGLQFLLWYDEGEERNRGNFPPRFSGRQFPNYSSELNVNALELEDSALYLCASSWGGQGTEAFFGQGTRLTVV.

The V gene is TRBV5-1, the J gene TRBJ2-1; D perhaps matches TRBD1 (6 bases). The V gene lost 0 bases and the J gene lost 12 bases, with 13 bases spanning the gap. CDR3 length equals 13 residues. CDR1 is SGHRS and CDR2 is YFSETQ in the germline V gene. The CDR3 DNA is TGCGCCAGCAGCTTGGTCTCTACGACAGGGCAGTTCTTC. It is translated as CASSLVSTTGQFF.

V usage is TRBV4-1 and J usage is TRBJ2-1; D call uncertain. V lost 0 bases and J lost 7, with 19 bases in between. Germline CDR1 and CDR2: MGHRA and YSYEKL. The CDR3 sequence is 17 residues long. The DNA of the CDR3 is TGCGCCAGCAGCCAAGATCGAGATGTCGAATCCGAGAATGAGCAGTTCTTC. Residues: CASSQDRDVESENEQFF.

This chain connects TRBV2 to TRBJ2-1, with a tentative D call TRBD1 (6 bases). Germline loops: CDR1 SNHLY, CDR2 FYNNEI. Trimming stripped 3 bases from V and 5 bases from J, with 14 bases between. This CDR3 region has 15 residues. The CDR3 nucleotides are TGTGCCAGCAGTGAGAGCAGGGGTAATAACAATGAGCAGTTCTTC. Translating gives CASSESRGNNNEQFF.